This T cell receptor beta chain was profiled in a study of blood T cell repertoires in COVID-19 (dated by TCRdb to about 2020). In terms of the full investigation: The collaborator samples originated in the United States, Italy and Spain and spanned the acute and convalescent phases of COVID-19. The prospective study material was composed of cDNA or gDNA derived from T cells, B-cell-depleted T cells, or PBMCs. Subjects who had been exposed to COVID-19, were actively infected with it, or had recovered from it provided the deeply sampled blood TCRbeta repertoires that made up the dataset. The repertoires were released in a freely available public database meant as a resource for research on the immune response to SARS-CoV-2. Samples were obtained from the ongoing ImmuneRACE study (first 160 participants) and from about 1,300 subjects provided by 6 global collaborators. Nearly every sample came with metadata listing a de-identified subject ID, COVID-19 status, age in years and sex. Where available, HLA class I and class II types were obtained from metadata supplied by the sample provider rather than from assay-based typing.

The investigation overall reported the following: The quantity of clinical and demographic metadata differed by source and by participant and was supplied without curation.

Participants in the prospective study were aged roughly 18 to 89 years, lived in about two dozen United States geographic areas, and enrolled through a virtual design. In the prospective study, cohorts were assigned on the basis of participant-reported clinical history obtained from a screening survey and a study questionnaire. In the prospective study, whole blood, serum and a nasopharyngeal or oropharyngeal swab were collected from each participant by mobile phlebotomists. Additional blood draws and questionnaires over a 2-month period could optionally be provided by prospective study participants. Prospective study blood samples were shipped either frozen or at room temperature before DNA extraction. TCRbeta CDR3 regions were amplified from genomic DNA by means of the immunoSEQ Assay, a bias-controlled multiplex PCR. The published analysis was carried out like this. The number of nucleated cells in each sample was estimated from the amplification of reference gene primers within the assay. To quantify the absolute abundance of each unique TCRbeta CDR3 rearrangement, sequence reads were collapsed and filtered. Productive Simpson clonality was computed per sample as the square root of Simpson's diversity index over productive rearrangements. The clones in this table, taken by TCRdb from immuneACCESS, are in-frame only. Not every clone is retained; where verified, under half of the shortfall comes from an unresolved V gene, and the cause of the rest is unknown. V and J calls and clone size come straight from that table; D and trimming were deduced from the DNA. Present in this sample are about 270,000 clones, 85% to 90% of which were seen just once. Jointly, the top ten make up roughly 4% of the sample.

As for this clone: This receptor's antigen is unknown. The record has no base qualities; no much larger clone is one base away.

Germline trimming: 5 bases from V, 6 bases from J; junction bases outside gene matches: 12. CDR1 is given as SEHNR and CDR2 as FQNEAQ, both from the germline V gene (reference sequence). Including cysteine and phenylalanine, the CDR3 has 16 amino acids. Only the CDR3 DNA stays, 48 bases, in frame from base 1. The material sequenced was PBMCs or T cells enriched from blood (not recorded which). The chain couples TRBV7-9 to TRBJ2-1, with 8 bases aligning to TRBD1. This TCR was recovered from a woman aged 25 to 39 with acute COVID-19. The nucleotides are TGTGCCAGCAGCCCTGCGACAGGGGTAAGAGGCAATGAGCAGTTCTTC. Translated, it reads CASSPATGVRGNEQFF.